These 18 T cell receptor beta chains were all obtained from the same sample, sequenced in a study of blood T cell repertoires in COVID-19. Profiling relied on immunoSEQ multiplex PCR, and the TCRdb table lists in-frame clones only, not all of them. The sample includes roughly 200,000 clones, around four fifths seen only once; the top ten take around 21%. The sample consisted of peripheral blood. These receptors were collected from a human donor in a cohort sampled during active COVID-19.

V and J are TRBV5-6 and TRBJ2-1; 13 bases are a match to TRBD2. CDR1 and CDR2 from the germline V gene are SGHDT and YYEEEE. The V gene end was trimmed by 4 bases and the J gene end by 0 bases; junction bases not matched to a gene: 10. This CDR3 is 19 amino acids long. The CDR3 sequence is CASSTPLAGGLGSYNEQFF. The CDR3 nucleotides are TGTGCCAGCAGCACGCCACTAGCGGGGGGGCTTGGCTCCTACAATGAGCAGTTCTTC.

The V call is TRBV28, the J call TRBJ2-7, with 12 bases identical to TRBD2. There are 15 residues in the CDR3. Germline CDR1 and CDR2: MDHEN and SYDVKM. V was pared by 5 bases and J by 2 bases, with 4 bases of the junction left unmatched. For the CDR3, the DNA is TGTGCCAGCAGTGGACTAGCGGGAAACCCCTACGAGCAGTACTTC. It yields the protein CASSGLAGNPYEQYF. The complete variable domain, with remaining parts taken from reference TRBV28 and TRBJ2-7, reads DVKVTQSSRYLVKRTGEKVFLECVQDMDHENMFWYRQDPGLGLRLIYFSYDVKMKEKGDIPEGYSVSREKKERFSLILESASTNQTSMYLCASSGLAGNPYEQYFGPGTRLTVT.

The CDR3 here is CASSFRSERRNNEQFF. CDR3 DNA: TGTGCCAGCAGCTTCCGCTCCGAGCGGCGGAACAATGAGCAGTTCTTC. The chain links TRBV5-8 to TRBJ2-1; D is perhaps TRBD2 (5 bases). Germline V lookup: CDR1 SGHTS, CDR2 YDEGEE. The CDR3 runs to 16 residues. The V end lost 2 bases, the J end lost 5 bases, and 17 bases lay between the germline ends.

The chain has TRBV2 and TRBJ2-2, with D unclear. V was shortened by 3 bases and J by 1 base, with 6 bases between the two germline ends. This CDR3 comprises 14 residues. Germline lookup yields CDR1 SNHLY and CDR2 FYNNEI. The DNA of the CDR3 is TGTGCCAGCAGTGATTTTCAGAACACCGGGGAGCTGTTTTTT. It encodes CASSDFQNTGELFF.

The chain combines TRBV29-1 with TRBJ2-2; the D is unclear. CDR1 is SQVTM and CDR2 is ANQGSEA in the germline V gene. The V and J ends lost 2 bases and 14 bases respectively, with 12 bases between them. CDR3 length: 11 amino acids. CDR3 in DNA: TGCAGCGTTGAATTTCCCAGGTCTCTGTTTTTT. Translation gives CSVEFPRSLFF.

This clone turned up a few times. CDR3 loop: CASSLGGPLRYTF. CDR3 DNA: TGTGCCAGCAGTTTAGGAGGTCCACTACGCTACACCTTC. The chain carries TRBV12-3 or TRBV12-4 and TRBJ1-2; D is unclear. The CDR3 contains 13 residues. Trimming left V 1 base short and J 9 bases short, with 12 bases between.

The V gene is TRBV11-2, the J gene TRBJ2-5; TRBD2 is a possible D gene (5 bases). The ends were cut back, 1 base at V and 7 bases at J, with 10 bases in the middle. The CDR3 loop spans 13 amino acids. Per germline, CDR1 SGHAT and CDR2 FQNNGV. CDR3 amino acids: CASSLVRVGTQYF. In nucleotides, the CDR3 is TGTGCCAGCAGCTTAGTGCGGGTCGGGACCCAGTACTTC.

V gene TRBV18 combines with J gene TRBJ2-2, with TRBD2 matching 10 bases. The CDR3 contains 16 residues. Losses at the gene ends were 6 bases for V and 3 bases for J; bases not matched to a gene: 7. From germline, CDR1 is KGHSH and CDR2 LQKENI. CDR3: CASSPTSGEYTGELFF. In DNA, the CDR3 is TGTGCCAGCTCCCCTACTAGCGGGGAGTACACCGGGGAGCTGTTTTTT.

V gene TRBV3-1 (or the pseudogene TRBV3-2) combines with J gene TRBJ2-2; TRBD1 might be the D (5 bases). The ends were cut back, 2 bases at V and 7 bases at J, with 11 bases in the middle. This CDR3 contains 14 residues. Germline V CDR1 and CDR2: LGHDT, YNNKEL (reference sequence). The CDR3 DNA follows: TGTGCCAGCAGCCAACGTCAGGGATTCGGGGAGCTGTTTTTT. The encoded protein is CASSQRQGFGELFF.

The chain carries TRBV6-4 and TRBJ2-3; possible D gene TRBD2, 6 bases. The CDR3 length is 18 residues. Germline CDR1 MRHNA, CDR2 SNTAGT. V lost 2 bases and J 0 bases, leaving 18 bases between the germline ends. The chain's CDR3 is CASSDNFKGGLSTDTQYF. The CDR3 DNA follows: TGTGCCAGCAGTGACAATTTTAAGGGAGGACTGAGCACAGATACGCAGTATTTT.

This chain connects TRBV7-9 to TRBJ1-1; D unclear. Germline V CDR1 and CDR2: SEHNR, FQNEAQ (reference sequence). Trimming shortened V by 5 bases and J by 11 bases, and 18 bases separated the two germline ends. The CDR3 extends over 13 amino acids. Here the CDR3 reads CASSTSIRVPAFF. CDR3 DNA sequence: TGTGCCAGCAGCACATCAATACGTGTTCCGGCTTTCTTT.

V usage is TRBV19 and J usage is TRBJ1-2; no firm D call. Trimming pared 6 bases from V and 4 bases from J, leaving 21 bases between. Germline loops: CDR1 LNHDA, CDR2 SQIVND (reference sequence). The CDR3 runs to 16 residues. The DNA for the CDR3 is TGTGCCAGTAGCGCCATGCGGGCGCGGGTAATCTATGGCTACACCTTC. Translating it yields CASSAMRARVIYGYTF. The full variable domain, in which reference TRBV19 and TRBJ1-2 provide the parts outside the CDR3, is DGGITQSPKYLFRKEGQNVTLSCEQNLNHDAMYWYRQDPGQGLRLIYYSQIVNDFQKGDIAEGYSVSREKKESFPLTVTSAQKNPTAFYLCASSAMRARVIYGYTFGSGTRLTVV.

The chain combines TRBV3-1 (or the pseudogene TRBV3-2) with TRBJ2-3; D unclear. Germline V lookup: CDR1 LGHDT, CDR2 YNNKEL (reference sequence). The CDR3 is 16 residues long. V dropped 1 base and J dropped 3 bases, with 14 bases sitting between them. CDR3 amino acids: CASSQAGARSTDTQYF. The CDR3 DNA reads TGTGCCAGCAGCCAAGCCGGAGCACGGTCGACAGATACGCAGTATTTT.

The rearrangement joins TRBV29-1 to TRBJ1-2, with D perhaps matching TRBD1 (5 bases). Germline lookup yields CDR1 SQVTM and CDR2 ANQGSEA. V was clipped by 3 bases and J by 6 bases, with 14 bases between them. This CDR3 region has 13 residues. The CDR3 DNA is TGCAGCGTTGAGAAGCCAGGGCGTCATGGCTACACCTTC. Translated, it gives CSVEKPGRHGYTF.

This clone was observed once. This chain links TRBV29-1 with TRBJ2-4, with D possibly matching TRBD1 (6 bases). CDR3 length: 13 residues. Trimming cost V 3 bases and J 6 bases, with 12 bases left between them. Germline CDR1 reads SQVTM; CDR2 reads ANQGSEA. The CDR3 DNA reads as TGCAGCGTTGAGGCAGGGGTAGGAAACATTCAGTACTTC. Protein sequence: CSVEAGVGNIQYF.

This chain uses TRBV9 with TRBJ1-3, with D hard to call. Germline V gives CDR1 SGDLS, CDR2 YYNGEE. The ends were cut back, 0 bases at V and 0 bases at J, with 13 bases in the middle. The CDR3 is 17 residues long. CDR3 protein: CASSVDLGSFSGNTIYF. DNA for the CDR3: TGTGCCAGCAGCGTAGATCTAGGCAGCTTCTCTGGAAACACCATATATTTT.

This clone occurred once. The chain recombines TRBV30 with TRBJ2-3, with 9 bases that match TRBD2. The V gene end was trimmed by 0 bases and the J gene end by 5 bases; junction bases not matched to a gene: 6. CDR1 and CDR2 from the germline V gene are GTSNPN and SVGIG (reference sequence). The CDR3 is 15 amino acids. CDR3 sequence: CAWSVPSGVKDTQYF. In DNA form, the CDR3 reads TGTGCCTGGAGTGTGCCTAGCGGGGTAAAAGATACGCAGTATTTT. Combining the CDR3 with reference TRBV30 and TRBJ2-3 gives the whole variable domain SQTIHQWPATLVQPVGSPLSLECTVEGTSNPNLYWYRQAAGRGLQLLFYSVGIGQISSEVPQNLSASRPQDRQFILSSKKLLLSDSGFYLCAWSVPSGVKDTQYFGPGTRLTVL.

The rearrangement uses TRBV7-9 and TRBJ1-2, with D possibly TRBD1 on 6 matching bases. Germline lookup yields CDR1 SEHNR and CDR2 FQNEAQ (reference sequence). CDR3 size: 17 residues. Trimming shortened V by 3 bases and J by 3 bases, and 20 bases separated the two germline ends. CDR3 protein: CASSFSGRKQGDYGYTF. The CDR3 region has the DNA TGTGCCAGCAGCTTTTCGGGCCGGAAACAGGGAGACTATGGCTACACCTTC.